This T cell receptor (beta chain) was sequenced for a study of control samples from healthy donors and cancer patients. Here immunoSEQ multiplex PCR was the method, and the copy in TCRdb shows in-frame clones only, minus some. The profile shows about 100,000 clones, roughly 79% of them singletons. This CDR3 region has 13 residues. CDR1 SEHNR and CDR2 FQNEAQ come from the germline V gene (reference sequence). The V segment lost 5 bases and the J segment 4 bases; nucleotides outside the gene matches: 2. This chain uses TRBV7-9 with TRBJ1-2; TRBD1 matches 9 bases. Sequencing was done on a sample of blood. This receptor was identified in a young man in good health. This chain's CDR3 is CASSPGQGYGYTF. CDR3 in DNA: TGTGCCAGCAGCCCGGGACAGGGCTATGGCTACACCTTC. The entire variable domain, with the rest obtained from reference TRBV7-9 and TRBJ1-2, is as follows: DTGVSQNPRHKITKRGQNVTFRCDPISEHNRLYWYRQTLGQGPEFLTYFQNEAQLEKSRLLSDRFSAERPKGSFSTLEIQRTEQGDSAMYLCASSPGQGYGYTFGSGTRLTVV.